The 12 T cell receptor beta chains in this list originate from one sample, sequenced in a study of T cells in Graves' hyperthyroidism and ophthalmopathy. TCR beta CDR3 regions were amplified from RNA. Researchers ran a first-round RT-PCR on the TCR CDR3 using the HTBI primer set. TCRdb called the multiplex PCR reads again in MiXCR, with one record for every CDR3 protein. Counted here are around 350,000 distinct CDR3 sequences, 20% to 25% occurring once; the ten biggest clones make up around 67%. Input material: blood. The receptors derive from a man aged 50 to 59 with Graves' hyperthyroidism.

The chain carries TRBV6-1 and TRBJ2-7; 7 positions match TRBD1. This CDR3 comprises 17 residues. V was pared by 0 bases and J by 0 bases, with 8 bases of the junction left unmatched. Germline CDR1 reads MNHNS; CDR2 reads SASEGT. Here the CDR3 DNA reads TGTGCCAGCAGTGAAGCGGTTAGTTGGGACAGCTCCTACGAGCAGTACTTC. Translated: CASSEAVSWDSSYEQYF.

The rearrangement uses TRBV12-3 or TRBV12-4 and TRBJ2-7; a possible D gene is TRBD2 (5 bases). Trimming cost V 4 bases and J 2 bases, with 15 bases left between them. The CDR3 sequence is 15 residues long. The CDR3 is CASSSPTTGTYEQYF. For the CDR3, the DNA is TGTGCCAGCAGTTCTCCGACTACGGGAACCTACGAGCAGTACTTC.

This clonotype was seen many times. The chain links TRBV11-2 to TRBJ2-7; D tentatively fits TRBD1 or TRBD2 (6 bases each). The CDR3 is 13 residues long. Trimming removed 8 bases from V and 3 bases from J, with 14 bases in between. CDR1 and CDR2 from the germline V gene are SGHAT and FQNNGV. In DNA, the CDR3 is TGTGCCAGCGTCGGAGGGGGTAGCTACGAGCAGTACTTC. This gives the protein CASVGGGSYEQYF.

The chain uses TRBV6-5 and TRBJ2-1; no definite D call. This CDR3 is 16 amino acids long. V was pared by 0 bases and J by 1 base, with 10 bases between. Germline V gene lookup returns CDR1 MNHEY and CDR2 SVGAGI. The CDR3 DNA sequence: TGTGCCAGCAGTTACTCGATGGGATTATCCTACAATGAGCAGTTCTTC. This gives the protein CASSYSMGLSYNEQFF.

The sample holds a few counts of this clonotype. The chain links TRBV5-1 to TRBJ2-5, with D maybe TRBD1 (6 bases). This CDR3 is 15 amino acids long. Germline values: CDR1 SGHRS, CDR2 YFSETQ. Trimming took 0 bases from V and 4 from J, leaving 13 bases between them. This CDR3 is CASSLGQAPLETQYF. The CDR3, as DNA: TGCGCCAGCAGCTTGGGACAGGCCCCTCTAGAGACCCAGTACTTC.

This clonotype was detected many times. This chain connects TRBV11-3 to TRBJ2-1; the match to TRBD2 covers 9 bases. Germline CDR1 and CDR2: SGHNT and YENEEA. V shed 3 bases and J 5 bases; nucleotides not matched to a gene: 5. The CDR3 is 15 amino acids. In DNA, the CDR3 is TGTGCCAGCAGCTTTAGCGGGAGTTTCAACAATGAGCAGTTCTTC. Protein product: CASSFSGSFNNEQFF.

This clonotype was picked up many times. The chain has TRBV28 and TRBJ1-1; 8 bases are a match to TRBD1. Trimming at V came to 6 bases and at J to 11 bases, leaving 8 bases not matched to a gene. The CDR3 sequence is 12 residues long. Germline-derived CDR1 and CDR2 are MDHEN and SYDVKM. CDR3 sequence (DNA): TGTGCCAGCAGCCTTGGACAGGGCGATGCTTTCTTT. It yields the protein CASSLGQGDAFF.

The sample holds many counts of this clonotype. This chain joins TRBV6-1 and TRBJ2-7; weak D call: TRBD1 (6 bases). The V end was cut by 5 bases, the J end by 4 bases, with 15 bases between. This CDR3 is 14 amino acids long. The germline V gene has CDR1 MNHNS and CDR2 SASEGT. The CDR3 region has the DNA TGTGCCAGCAGTCACCAGGGGAAGGGGTACGAGCAGTACTTC. Protein: CASSHQGKGYEQYF.

At least ten counts were recorded for this clonotype. This chain uses TRBV30 with TRBJ1-1; D is ambiguous. The V gene lost 0 bases and the J gene lost 8 bases, with 4 bases spanning the gap. Germline-derived CDR1 and CDR2 are GTSNPN and SVGIG (reference sequence). The CDR3 is made up of 10 amino acids. The CDR3 spells CAWSVGEAFF. The DNA for the CDR3 is TGTGCCTGGAGTGTAGGGGAAGCTTTCTTT.

This sequence joins TRBV18 and TRBJ2-5; no clear D gene. The CDR3 is made up of 14 amino acids. Germline CDR1 and CDR2: KGHSH and LQKENI. V shed 3 bases and J shed 0 bases, with 8 bases lying between them. DNA of the CDR3: TGTGCCAGCTCACCGATACTTAACCAAGAGACCCAGTACTTC. As protein: CASSPILNQETQYF.

This clonotype was seen a handful of times. The V and J genes are TRBV20-1 and TRBJ2-5, with 10 nucleotides matching TRBD1. J gave up 4 bases and V 7 bases, and 6 bases lay outside the gene matches. From germline, CDR1 is DFQATT and CDR2 SNEGSKA (reference sequence). This CDR3 is built from 13 residues. CDR3: CSVPGQGGETQYF. The CDR3 DNA reads as TGCAGTGTCCCCGGACAGGGGGGAGAGACCCAGTACTTC.

The table lists this clonotype with a few counts. The gene calls are TRBV10-3 and TRBJ1-3, with 9 bases matching TRBD1. V lost 7 bases and J lost 2; bases outside the gene matches: 6. This CDR3 contains 15 residues. Per germline, CDR1 ENHRY and CDR2 SYGVKD. The CDR3 nucleotides read TGTGCCATCAACCGGGACAGGGTGGCTGGAAACACCATATATTTT. Its translation: CAINRDRVAGNTIYF.